This is a list of T cell receptor beta chains from one sample in a study of blood T cell repertoires in COVID-19. Clones were sequenced by immunoSEQ multiplex PCR, and TCRdb holds only the in-frame ones, with some missing. The table has approximately 70,000 clones, roughly 80% seen once. The sample taken for sequencing was peripheral blood. All receptors derive from a woman aged 80 or older with acute or convalescent COVID-19. Each CDR3 is given with its conserved first and last residue. D genes are given only for firm matches. A row's size may be missing; if present it is once, few, many or a size class.

CDR3 length	J gene	clone size	D gene	V gene	CDR3 DNA	CDR3 protein
14	TRBJ2-1	-	-	TRBV5-1	TGCGCCAGCAGCTTGGGAGGTTCCTACAATGAGCAGTTCTTC	CASSLGGSYNEQFF
16	TRBJ2-3	-	TRBD2	TRBV7-7	TGTGCTAGCAGCGAGGGACTAGCGGGGGGGCCAGATACGCAGTATTTT	CASSEGLAGGPDTQYF
13	TRBJ1-5	-	-	TRBV7-8	TGTGCCAGCAGCCCTATCAGCAATCAGCCCCAGCATTTT	CASSPISNQPQHF
18	TRBJ2-2	few	-	TRBV5-1	TGCGCCAGCAGCTTAAAGAAGGCAGCTACTATTCGCACCGGGGAGCTGTTTTTT	CASSLKKAATIRTGELFF
14	TRBJ2-3	-	-	TRBV10-1	TGCGCCAGCCGCCGGGACACCTCGGAACTAATGGAGTATTTT	CASRRDTSELMEYF
14	TRBJ1-2	-	-	TRBV19	TGTGCCAGTAGTATAGAGGCGGCAGTCTATGGCTACACCTTC	CASSIEAAVYGYTF
15	TRBJ2-6	-	-	TRBV19	TGTGCCAGTAGTGGGGCAGCCTCTGGGGCCAACGTCCTGACTTTC	CASSGAASGANVLTF
15	TRBJ2-7	-	-	TRBV5-1	TGCGCCAGCAGCTTGGGAGGAGGGGAGCTGGGCGAGCAGTACTTC	CASSLGGGELGEQYF
15	TRBJ2-7	-	TRBD1	TRBV28	TGTGCCAGCAGTCCTCGACAGGGCCCTACCTACGAGCAGTACTTC	CASSPRQGPTYEQYF
17	TRBJ2-5	few	TRBD2	TRBV3-1/TRBV3-2	TGTGCCAGCAGCCTGGGATTGGGTGCGGGGGGCCAAGAGACCCAGTACTTC	CASSLGLGAGGQETQYF
15	TRBJ1-1	-	-	TRBV6-6	TGTGCCAGCAGTTACGGAGATCAGGGAATCTTTGAAGCTTTCTTT	CASSYGDQGIFEAFF
15	TRBJ2-7	-	-	TRBV19	TGTGCCAGTAGTATAGGTCAGGGGTCTATCCACGAGCAGTACTTC	CASSIGQGSIHEQYF
16	TRBJ2-5	-	TRBD2	TRBV7-6	TGTGCCAGCAGCCTCCTGTCGGGGGGACCCCAAGAGACCCAGTACTTC	CASSLLSGGPQETQYF
12	TRBJ2-1	-	-	TRBV9	TGTGCCAGCAGCGACGAGGAAGATGAGCAGTTCTTC	CASSDEEDEQFF
15	TRBJ1-2	-	TRBD1	TRBV3-1/TRBV3-2	TGTGCCAGCAAACCTGGGACAGGGGGTCTATATGGCTACACCTTC	CASKPGTGGLYGYTF
13	TRBJ1-2	-	-	TRBV18	TGTGCCAGCTCACCGGCAGGAAGCTATGGCTACACCTTC	CASSPAGSYGYTF
17	TRBJ1-1	once	TRBD1	TRBV5-1	TGCGCCAGCAGCTTGTCCGGGACAGGAAGGGCGAACACTGAAGCTTTCTTT	CASSLSGTGRANTEAFF
12	TRBJ2-7	-	TRBD2	TRBV27	TGTGCCAGCAGTGGACTAGGGTACGAGCAGTACTTC	CASSGLGYEQYF
14	TRBJ1-5	once	TRBD1	TRBV6-5	TGTGCCAGCAAGCTGACAGGGGGGAATCAGCCCCAGCATTTT	CASKLTGGNQPQHF
12	TRBJ1-5	-	-	TRBV19	TGTGCCAGTAGTACACAGGTTTCGACCCAGCATTTT	CASSTQVSTQHF
18	TRBJ2-3	-	-	TRBV7-9	TGTGCCAGCAGCTTTCCGACAGACGCCGCGCCGAGCACAGATACGCAGTATTTT	CASSFPTDAAPSTDTQYF
15	TRBJ2-5	-	-	TRBV5-1	TGCGCCAGCAGCTTGGGATTTCGGAGCCAAGAGACCCAGTACTTC	CASSLGFRSQETQYF
14	TRBJ2-7	once	TRBD2	TRBV3-1/TRBV3-2	TGTGCCAGCAGCCCCGGACTAGGAATTTACGAGCAGTACTTC	CASSPGLGIYEQYF
15	TRBJ1-3	-	-	TRBV19	TGTGCCAGTAGTATATCAGGGGAGTCTGGAAACACCATATATTTT	CASSISGESGNTIYF
11	TRBJ2-1	-	-	TRBV12-5	TGTGCTAGTGGTTTGTCAAATGAGCAGTTCTTC	CASGLSNEQFF
11	TRBJ2-1	once	-	TRBV6-5	TGTGCCAGCAGTCGGGACGGGGGGCAGTTCTTC	CASSRDGGQFF
15	TRBJ1-1	few	TRBD1	TRBV6-5	TGTGCCAGCAACCGGGACAGTACTCTGAACACTGAAGCTTTCTTT	CASNRDSTLNTEAFF
14	TRBJ1-2	-	-	TRBV6-5	TGTGCCACCAAGCTCATGACAGTTTTGGGGGGCTACACCTTC	CATKLMTVLGGYTF
16	TRBJ2-5	-	-	TRBV7-9	TGTGCCAGCAGCTCCCAAAGGGGGGGAGGTCGCGAGACCCAGTACTTC	CASSSQRGGGRETQYF
13	TRBJ1-1	-	-	TRBV6-5	TGTGCCAGCAGTTCACTACCCCTGATTCCAGCTTTCTTT	CASSSLPLIPAFF
16	TRBJ2-7	-	-	TRBV3-1/TRBV3-2	TGTGCCAGCAGCCAAGACGACTGGCGGGGGCACTACGAGCAGTACTTC	CASSQDDWRGHYEQYF
14	TRBJ1-1	-	-	TRBV6-5	TGTGCCAGCAGTCTTAGGGAGTGGAACACTGAAGCTTTCTTT	CASSLREWNTEAFF